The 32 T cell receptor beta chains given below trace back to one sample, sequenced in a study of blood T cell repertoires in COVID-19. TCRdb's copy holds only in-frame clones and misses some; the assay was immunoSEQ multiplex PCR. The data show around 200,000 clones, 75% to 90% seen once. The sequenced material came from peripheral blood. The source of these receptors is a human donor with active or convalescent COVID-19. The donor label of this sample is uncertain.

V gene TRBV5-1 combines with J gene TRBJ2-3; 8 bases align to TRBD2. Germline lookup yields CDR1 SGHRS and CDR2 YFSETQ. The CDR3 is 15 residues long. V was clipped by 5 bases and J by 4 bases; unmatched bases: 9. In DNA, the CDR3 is TGCGCCAGCAGACCCCGGACTAGCTCGGCAGATACGCAGTATTTT. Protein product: CASRPRTSSADTQYF.

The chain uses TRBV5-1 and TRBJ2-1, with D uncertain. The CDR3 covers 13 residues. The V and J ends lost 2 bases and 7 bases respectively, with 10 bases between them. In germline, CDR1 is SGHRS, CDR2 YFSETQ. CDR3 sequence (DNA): TGCGCCAGCAGCTTCGGTTTGCTAAATGAGCAGTTCTTC. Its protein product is CASSFGLLNEQFF.

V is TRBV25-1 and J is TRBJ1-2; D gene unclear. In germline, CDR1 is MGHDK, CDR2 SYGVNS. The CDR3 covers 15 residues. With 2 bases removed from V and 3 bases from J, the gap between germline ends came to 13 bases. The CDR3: CASSEPAVGDYGYTF. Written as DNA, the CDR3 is TGTGCCAGCAGTGAACCTGCGGTAGGTGACTATGGCTACACCTTC.

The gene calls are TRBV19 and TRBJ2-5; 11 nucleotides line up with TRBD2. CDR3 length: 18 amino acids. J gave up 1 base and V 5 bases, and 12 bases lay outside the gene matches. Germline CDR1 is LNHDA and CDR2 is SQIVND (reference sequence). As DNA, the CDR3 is TGTGCCAGTAGTTCCGGGCTAGCGGGAGGCCACATCCAAGAGACCCAGTACTTC. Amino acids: CASSSGLAGGHIQETQYF.

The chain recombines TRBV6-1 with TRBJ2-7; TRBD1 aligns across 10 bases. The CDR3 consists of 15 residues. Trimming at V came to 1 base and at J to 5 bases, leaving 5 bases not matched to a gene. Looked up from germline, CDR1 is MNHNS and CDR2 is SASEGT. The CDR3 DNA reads TGTGCCAGCAGTGAAGGATTCGGGACAGGGGACGAGCAGTACTTC. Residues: CASSEGFGTGDEQYF.

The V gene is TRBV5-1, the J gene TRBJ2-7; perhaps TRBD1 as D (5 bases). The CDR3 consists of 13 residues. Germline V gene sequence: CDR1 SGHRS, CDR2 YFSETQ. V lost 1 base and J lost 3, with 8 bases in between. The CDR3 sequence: CASSLRQFYEQYF. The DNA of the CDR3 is TGCGCCAGCAGCTTGCGACAGTTCTACGAGCAGTACTTC.

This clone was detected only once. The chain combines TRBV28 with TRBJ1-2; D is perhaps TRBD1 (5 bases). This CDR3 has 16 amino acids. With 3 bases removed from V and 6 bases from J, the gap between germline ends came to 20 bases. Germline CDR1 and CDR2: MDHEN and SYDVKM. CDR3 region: CASSLNPQGARDGYTF. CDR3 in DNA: TGTGCCAGCAGTTTGAATCCGCAGGGTGCGAGAGATGGCTACACCTTC.

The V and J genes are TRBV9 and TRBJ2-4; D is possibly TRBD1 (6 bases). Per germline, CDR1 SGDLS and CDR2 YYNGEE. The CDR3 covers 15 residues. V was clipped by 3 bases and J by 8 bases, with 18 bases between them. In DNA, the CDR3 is TGTGCCAGCAGCGAGATTCCGACAGGAATAGACATTCAGTACTTC. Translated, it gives CASSEIPTGIDIQYF.

This CDR3 is CATSSDSGGAQETQYF. The CDR3 coding sequence is TGTGCCACCAGCTCAGATAGCGGGGGGGCCCAAGAGACCCAGTACTTC. The chain is built from TRBV15 and TRBJ2-5; TRBD2 aligns across 11 bases. V lost 5 bases, J lost 1 base, and 6 bases stayed unmatched. The germline gives CDR1 LNHNV, CDR2 YYDKDF (reference sequence). The CDR3 has 16 residues.

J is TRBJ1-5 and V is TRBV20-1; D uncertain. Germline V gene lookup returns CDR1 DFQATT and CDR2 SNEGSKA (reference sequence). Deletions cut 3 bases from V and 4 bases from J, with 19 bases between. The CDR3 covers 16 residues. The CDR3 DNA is TGCAGTGCTAGTAATCCCATTAGAGGGTTAAATCAGCCCCAGCATTTT. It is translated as CSASNPIRGLNQPQHF.

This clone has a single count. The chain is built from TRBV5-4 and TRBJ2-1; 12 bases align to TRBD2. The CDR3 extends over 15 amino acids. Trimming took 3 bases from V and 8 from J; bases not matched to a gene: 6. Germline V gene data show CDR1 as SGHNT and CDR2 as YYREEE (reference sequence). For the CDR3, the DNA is TGTGCCAGCAGCTCCAGACTAGCGGGAGAGGATGAGCAGTTCTTC. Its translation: CASSSRLAGEDEQFF.

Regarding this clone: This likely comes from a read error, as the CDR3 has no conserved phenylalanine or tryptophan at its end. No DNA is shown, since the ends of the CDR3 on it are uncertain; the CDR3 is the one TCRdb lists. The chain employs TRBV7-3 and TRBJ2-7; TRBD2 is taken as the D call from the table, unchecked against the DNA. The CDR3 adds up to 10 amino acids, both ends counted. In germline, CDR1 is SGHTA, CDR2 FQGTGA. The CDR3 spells CASIPERVFG.

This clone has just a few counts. The CDR3 spells CASSENRIVSGDTQYF. Here the CDR3 DNA reads TGTGCCAGCAGTGAAAACAGGATTGTATCGGGAGATACGCAGTATTTT. The chain has TRBV6-1 and TRBJ2-3; D perhaps matches TRBD1 (5 bases). Trimming stripped 2 bases from V and 5 bases from J, with 17 bases between. This CDR3 has 16 residues. CDR1 and CDR2 from the germline V gene are MNHNS and SASEGT.

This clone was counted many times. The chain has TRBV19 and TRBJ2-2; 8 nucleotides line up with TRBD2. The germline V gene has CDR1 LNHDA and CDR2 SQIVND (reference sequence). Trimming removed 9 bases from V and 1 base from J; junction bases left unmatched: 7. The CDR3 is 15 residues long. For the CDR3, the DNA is TGTGCCAGCCGAACTAGCGGATTGAACACCGGGGAGCTGTTTTTT. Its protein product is CASRTSGLNTGELFF. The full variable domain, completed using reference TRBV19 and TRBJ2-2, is DGGITQSPKYLFRKEGQNVTLSCEQNLNHDAMYWYRQDPGQGLRLIYYSQIVNDFQKGDIAEGYSVSREKKESFPLTVTSAQKNPTAFYLCASRTSGLNTGELFFGEGSRLTVL.

CDR3 amino acids: CASSQDRAGDSKGFF. CDR3 coding DNA: TGCGCCAGCAGCCAAGATAGAGCGGGGGACTCTAAGGGGTTCTTT. The chain employs TRBV4-3 and TRBJ1-1, with TRBD1 as a possible D gene (5 bases). CDR1 LGHNA and CDR2 YSLEER come from the germline V gene. The CDR3 loop spans 15 amino acids. The ends were cut back, 0 bases at V and 14 bases at J, with 22 bases in the middle.

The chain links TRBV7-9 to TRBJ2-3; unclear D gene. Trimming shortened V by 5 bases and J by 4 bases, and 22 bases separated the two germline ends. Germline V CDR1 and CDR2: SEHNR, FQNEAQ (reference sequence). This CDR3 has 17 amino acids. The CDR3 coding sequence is TGTGCCAGCAGCCCACGGGTGGCGGAGACCCGCGCAGATACGCAGTATTTT. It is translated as CASSPRVAETRADTQYF.

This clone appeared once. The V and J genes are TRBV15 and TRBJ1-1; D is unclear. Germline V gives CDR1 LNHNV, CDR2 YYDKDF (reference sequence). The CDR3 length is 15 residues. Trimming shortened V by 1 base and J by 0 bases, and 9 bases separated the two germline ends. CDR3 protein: CATSRVSGVNTEAFF. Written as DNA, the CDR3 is TGTGCCACCAGCAGAGTAAGCGGTGTGAACACTGAAGCTTTCTTT.

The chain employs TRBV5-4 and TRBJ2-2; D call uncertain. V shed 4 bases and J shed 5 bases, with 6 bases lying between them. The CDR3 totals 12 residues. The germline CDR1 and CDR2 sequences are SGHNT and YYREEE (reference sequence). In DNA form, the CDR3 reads TGTGCCAGCAGCCCACAAACCGGGGAGCTGTTTTTT. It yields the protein CASSPQTGELFF.

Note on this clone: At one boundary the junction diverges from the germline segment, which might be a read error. This CDR3 reads CASRYSGGTEAFF. CDR3 bases: TGTGCCAGCAGGTACTCAGGAGGGACTGAAGCTTTCTTT. V and J are TRBV6-2 or TRBV6-3 and TRBJ1-1; no clear D. In germline, CDR1 is MNHEY, CDR2 SVGEGT. This CDR3 spans 13 amino acids.

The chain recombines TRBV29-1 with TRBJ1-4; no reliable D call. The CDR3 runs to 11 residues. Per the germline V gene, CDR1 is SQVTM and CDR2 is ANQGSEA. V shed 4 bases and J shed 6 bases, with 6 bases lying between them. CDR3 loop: CSVARDEKLFF. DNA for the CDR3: TGCAGCGTTGCGAGGGATGAAAAACTGTTTTTT.

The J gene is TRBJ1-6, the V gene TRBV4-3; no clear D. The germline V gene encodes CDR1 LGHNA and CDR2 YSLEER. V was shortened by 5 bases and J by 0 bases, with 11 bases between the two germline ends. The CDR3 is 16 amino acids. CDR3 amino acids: CASSIRRSSYNSPLHF. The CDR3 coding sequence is TGCGCCAGCAGCATCCGGAGGAGCTCCTATAATTCACCCCTCCACTTT.

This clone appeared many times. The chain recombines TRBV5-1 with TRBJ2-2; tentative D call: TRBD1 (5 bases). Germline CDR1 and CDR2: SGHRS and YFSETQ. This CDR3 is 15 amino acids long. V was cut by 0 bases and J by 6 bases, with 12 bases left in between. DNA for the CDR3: TGCGCCAGCAGCTTGGCAGGGTTCGGTTCCGGGGAGCTGTTTTTT. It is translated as CASSLAGFGSGELFF. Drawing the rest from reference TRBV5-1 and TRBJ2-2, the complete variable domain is KAGVTQTPRYLIKTRGQQVTLSCSPISGHRSVSWYQQTPGQGLQFLFEYFSETQRNKGNFPGRFSGRQFSNSRSEMNVSTLELGDSALYLCASSLAGFGSGELFFGEGSRLTVL.

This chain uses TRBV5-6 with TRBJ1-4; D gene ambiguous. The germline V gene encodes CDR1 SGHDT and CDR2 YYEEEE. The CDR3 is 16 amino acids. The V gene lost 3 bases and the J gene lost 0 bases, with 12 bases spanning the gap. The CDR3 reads CASSSYSLATNEKLFF. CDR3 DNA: TGTGCCAGCAGCTCTTACAGCCTTGCAACTAATGAAAAACTGTTTTTT.

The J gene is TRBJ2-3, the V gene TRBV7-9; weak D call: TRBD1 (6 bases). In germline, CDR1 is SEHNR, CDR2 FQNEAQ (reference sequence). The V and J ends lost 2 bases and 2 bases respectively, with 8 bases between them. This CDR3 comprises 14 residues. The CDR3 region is CASSLSGVTDTQYF. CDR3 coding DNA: TGTGCCAGCAGCTTATCAGGGGTCACAGATACGCAGTATTTT.

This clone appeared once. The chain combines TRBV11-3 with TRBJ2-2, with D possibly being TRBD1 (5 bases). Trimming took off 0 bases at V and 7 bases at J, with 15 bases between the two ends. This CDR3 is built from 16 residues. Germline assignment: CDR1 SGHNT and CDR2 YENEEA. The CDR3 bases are TGTGCCAGCAGCTTAGACCCGGCCAGGGCGATCGGGGAGCTGTTTTTT. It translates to CASSLDPARAIGELFF.

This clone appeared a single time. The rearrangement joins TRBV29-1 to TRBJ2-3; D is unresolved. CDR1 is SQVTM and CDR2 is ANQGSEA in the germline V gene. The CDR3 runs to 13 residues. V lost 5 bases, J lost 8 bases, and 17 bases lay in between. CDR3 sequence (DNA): TGCAGCGTTCGATTAGCCGCCATGGGTACGCAGTATTTT. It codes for CSVRLAAMGTQYF.

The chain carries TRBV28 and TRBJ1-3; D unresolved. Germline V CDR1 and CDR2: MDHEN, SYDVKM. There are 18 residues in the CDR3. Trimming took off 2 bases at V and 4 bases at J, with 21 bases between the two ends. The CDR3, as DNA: TGTGCCAGCAGTTTAATATTCGGCACTCGGAGAACCGGAAACACCATATATTTT. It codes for CASSLIFGTRRTGNTIYF.

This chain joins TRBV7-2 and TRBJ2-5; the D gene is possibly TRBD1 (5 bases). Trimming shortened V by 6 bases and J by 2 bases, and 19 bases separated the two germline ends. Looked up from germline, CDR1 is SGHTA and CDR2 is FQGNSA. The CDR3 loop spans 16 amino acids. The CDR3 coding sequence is TGTGCCAGCAGTTCCTGGCCCCAGGGTCGGCAAGAGACCCAGTACTTC. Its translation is CASSSWPQGRQETQYF.

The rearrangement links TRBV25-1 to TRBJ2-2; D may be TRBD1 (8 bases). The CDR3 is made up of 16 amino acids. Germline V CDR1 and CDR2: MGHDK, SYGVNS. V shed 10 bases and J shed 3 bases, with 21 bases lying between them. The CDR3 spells CATKKNRGGYTGELFF. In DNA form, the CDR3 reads TGTGCCACCAAGAAAAACAGGGGGGGATACACCGGGGAGCTGTTTTTT.

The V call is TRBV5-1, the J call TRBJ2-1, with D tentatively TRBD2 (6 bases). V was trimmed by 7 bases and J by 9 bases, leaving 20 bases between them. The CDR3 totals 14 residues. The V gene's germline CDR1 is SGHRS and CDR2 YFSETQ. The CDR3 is CASRRWTSEGEQFF. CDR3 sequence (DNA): TGCGCCAGCCGCCGATGGACGTCGGAGGGTGAGCAGTTCTTC. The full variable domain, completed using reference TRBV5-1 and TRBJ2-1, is KAGVTQTPRYLIKTRGQQVTLSCSPISGHRSVSWYQQTPGQGLQFLFEYFSETQRNKGNFPGRFSGRQFSNSRSEMNVSTLELGDSALYLCASRRWTSEGEQFFGPGTRLTVL.

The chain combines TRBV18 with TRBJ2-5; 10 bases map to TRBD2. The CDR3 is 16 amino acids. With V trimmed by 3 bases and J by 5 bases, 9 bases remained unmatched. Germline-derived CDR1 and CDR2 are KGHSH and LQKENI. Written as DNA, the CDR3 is TGTGCCAGCTCACCGATCGGGACTAGCGTTCAGGAGACCCAGTACTTC. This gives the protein CASSPIGTSVQETQYF.

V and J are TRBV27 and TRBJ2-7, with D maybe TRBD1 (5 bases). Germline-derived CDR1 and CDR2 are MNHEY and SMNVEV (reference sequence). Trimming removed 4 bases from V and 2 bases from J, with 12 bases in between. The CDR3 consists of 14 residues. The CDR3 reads CASSSPDTAYEQYF. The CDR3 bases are TGTGCCAGCAGTTCCCCGGACACTGCCTACGAGCAGTACTTC.